The 27 T cell receptor beta chains below come from one sample, sequenced in a study of siplizumab effects on memory and regulatory T cells. The repertoire was sequenced with immunoSEQ multiplex PCR; TCRdb's copy has only in-frame clones and lacks some. The sample lists more than 95,000 clones, over 90% occurring once. The sequencing input was Tregs sorted from blood. Receptor source: a human donor in good health.

This clone was seen a few times. J is TRBJ1-5 and V is TRBV7-9, with D unclear. The germline V gene has CDR1 SEHNR and CDR2 FQNEAQ (reference sequence). There are 16 residues in the CDR3. V lost 1 base to trimming and J lost 0 bases, with 10 bases between them. CDR3 loop: CASSLVGWDSNQPQHF. The DNA of the CDR3 is TGTGCCAGCAGCTTAGTCGGGTGGGATAGCAATCAGCCCCAGCATTTT.

The rearrangement joins TRBV29-1 to TRBJ2-7; the match to TRBD1 covers 8 bases. The ends lost 6 bases at V and 3 bases at J; junction bases unmatched: 7. CDR1 and CDR2 (germline): SQVTM, ANQGSEA. CDR3 length equals 13 residues. Here the CDR3 reads CSVGFGQGYEQYF. CDR3 in DNA: TGCAGCGTCGGATTCGGACAGGGCTACGAGCAGTACTTC.

J is TRBJ1-3 and V is TRBV7-9, with a weak D call TRBD1 (6 bases). V was clipped by 5 bases and J by 4 bases, with 21 bases between them. Germline CDR1 SEHNR, CDR2 FQNEAQ (reference sequence). This CDR3 is built from 17 residues. CDR3 loop: CASSPRGPQFAGNTIYF. CDR3 nucleotide sequence: TGTGCCAGCAGCCCGCGGGGGCCTCAGTTCGCCGGAAACACCATATATTTT.

The CDR3 here is CASSSRTYRGTGELFF. CDR3 bases: TGTGCCAGCAGCTCTCGGACGTATCGAGGCACCGGGGAGCTGTTTTTT. The rearrangement links TRBV5-4 to TRBJ2-2; D ambiguous. The V gene's germline CDR1 is SGHNT and CDR2 YYREEE (reference sequence). This CDR3 has 16 residues. V was trimmed by 3 bases and J by 4 bases, leaving 16 bases between them.

The rearrangement uses TRBV5-5 and TRBJ2-2; D unresolved. In germline, CDR1 is SGHKS, CDR2 YYEKEE (reference sequence). The CDR3 loop spans 13 amino acids. Trimming took off 1 base at V and 1 base at J, with 2 bases between the two ends. The DNA of the CDR3 is TGTGCCAGCAGCTTGATGAACACCGGGGAGCTGTTTTTT. It translates to CASSLMNTGELFF. The whole variable domain, remainder taken from reference TRBV5-5 and TRBJ2-2, is DAGVTQSPTHLIKTRGQQVTLRCSPISGHKSVSWYQQVLGQGPQFIFQYYEKEERGRGNFPDRFSARQFPNYSSELNVNALLLGDSALYLCASSLMNTGELFFGEGSRLTVL.

The gene calls are TRBV6-1 and TRBJ1-2; 7 bases fit TRBD1. The CDR3 extends over 14 amino acids. CDR1 and CDR2 (germline): MNHNS, SASEGT. The trim removed 7 bases at V and 4 bases at J, leaving 9 bases unmatched. The CDR3 DNA follows: TGTGCCAGCACTAAGGGGACAGATTCCTATGGCTACACCTTC. Its translation: CASTKGTDSYGYTF.

The chain has TRBV7-8 and TRBJ2-1; D ambiguous. The V end was cut by 5 bases, the J end by 9 bases, with 8 bases between. Germline V gene lookup returns CDR1 SGHVS and CDR2 FQNEAQ. The CDR3 has 11 amino acids. Written as DNA, the CDR3 is TGTGCCAGCAGCCCCTATCCTGAGCAGTTCTTC. Its protein product is CASSPYPEQFF.

V gene TRBV6-6 combines with J gene TRBJ1-2; no reliable D call. Germline V lookup: CDR1 MNHNY, CDR2 SVGAGI (reference sequence). Trimming cost V 2 bases and J 0 bases, with 13 bases left between them. The CDR3 is made up of 16 amino acids. The CDR3 loop is CASSYMGIGSNYGYTF. The CDR3 nucleotides are TGTGCCAGCAGTTACATGGGTATTGGATCTAACTATGGCTACACCTTC.

This rearrangement joins TRBV30 to TRBJ1-6; D gene ambiguous. Germline CDR1 GTSNPN, CDR2 SVGIG (reference sequence). CDR3 length: 14 residues. Trimming stripped 1 base from V and 0 bases from J, with 4 bases between. CDR3 residues: CAWSDSSYNSPLHF. The CDR3 DNA reads TGTGCCTGGAGTGACAGCTCCTATAATTCACCCCTCCACTTT.

The chain couples TRBV2 to TRBJ2-7; perhaps D is TRBD1 or TRBD2 (5 bases each). Trimming removed 7 bases at V and 0 bases at J, with 13 bases between. The CDR3 covers 14 residues. CDR1 and CDR2 (germline): SNHLY, FYNNEI. Here the CDR3 reads CASNRGQGSYEQYF. For the CDR3, the DNA is TGTGCCAGCAACCGGGGCCAGGGCTCCTACGAGCAGTACTTC.

On this clone: Other DNA sequences in this specimen translate into the identical CDR3. The V call is TRBV18, the J call TRBJ2-3; D is uncertain. The CDR3 contains 13 residues. Trimming removed 3 bases at V and 0 bases at J, with 4 bases between. CDR1 and CDR2 from the germline V gene are KGHSH and LQKENI. Here the CDR3 DNA reads TGTGCCAGCTCACCGGGTAGCACAGATACGCAGTATTTT. It is translated as CASSPGSTDTQYF.

The chain links TRBV7-8 to TRBJ2-4; D may be TRBD1 or TRBD2 (5 bases each). The CDR3 has 14 amino acids. The ends were cut back, 3 bases at V and 2 bases at J, with 8 bases in the middle. Germline V gene data show CDR1 as SGHVS and CDR2 as FQNEAQ. The chain's CDR3 is CASSFRGPKNIQYF. As DNA, the CDR3 is TGTGCCAGCAGCTTCCGGGGACCCAAAAACATTCAGTACTTC. The full variable domain, rest sourced from reference TRBV7-8 and TRBJ2-4, is GAGVSQSPRYKVAKRGQDVALRCDPISGHVSLFWYQQALGQGPEFLTYFQNEAQLDKSGLPSDRFFAERPEGSVSTLKIQRTQQEDSAVYLCASSFRGPKNIQYFGAGTRLSVL.

The rearrangement links TRBV18 to TRBJ1-1, with 8 bases lining up with TRBD1. V lost 3 bases, J lost 4 bases, and 4 bases stayed unmatched. Germline V gene data show CDR1 as KGHSH and CDR2 as LQKENI. The CDR3 is made up of 14 amino acids. CDR3 sequence: CASSPTGDGTEAFF. Here the CDR3 DNA reads TGTGCCAGCTCACCGACAGGGGATGGCACTGAAGCTTTCTTT. Supplemented by reference TRBV18 and TRBJ1-1, the full variable domain reads NAGVMQNPRHLVRRRGQEARLRCSPMKGHSHVYWYRQLPEEGLKFMVYLQKENIIDESGMPKERFSAEFPKEGPSILRIQQVVRGDSAAYFCASSPTGDGTEAFFGQGTRLTVV.

This chain links TRBV5-4 with TRBJ1-2, with unresolved D. The V gene lost 3 bases and the J gene lost 4 bases, with 16 bases spanning the gap. The length of the CDR3 is 15 residues. Germline values: CDR1 SGHNT, CDR2 YYREEE (reference sequence). The CDR3 loop is CASSSRRDEGYGYTF. The DNA for the CDR3 is TGTGCCAGCAGCTCGAGAAGGGATGAGGGCTATGGCTACACCTTC. Full variable domain (remainder filled in from reference TRBV5-4 and TRBJ1-2): ETGVTQSPTHLIKTRGQQVTLRCSSQSGHNTVSWYQQALGQGPQFIFQYYREEENGRGNFPPRFSGLQFPNYSSELNVNALELDDSALYLCASSSRRDEGYGYTFGSGTRLTVV.

The chain combines TRBV18 with TRBJ2-5; D gene unclear. The CDR3 has 14 amino acids. Per the germline V gene, CDR1 is KGHSH and CDR2 is LQKENI. Trimming left V 0 bases short and J 5 bases short, with 10 bases between. The CDR3 DNA reads as TGTGCCAGCTCACCACCGGCGGTTTTGGAGACCCAGTACTTC. It encodes CASSPPAVLETQYF.

The chain couples TRBV5-6 to TRBJ2-7, with 8 bases fitting TRBD1. After removal of 4 bases from V and 4 bases from J, the junction contained 4 bases not matched to a gene. Looked up from germline, CDR1 is SGHDT and CDR2 is YYEEEE. This CDR3 contains 13 residues. CDR3 in DNA: TGTGCCAGCAGCACGACAGGGGAGTACGAGCAGTACTTC. Translation gives CASSTTGEYEQYF.

Concerning this clone: At one end the junction does not follow the germline gene, possibly because of a read error. The chain links TRBV7-7 to TRBJ2-3; D is unresolved. CDR3 length: 15 residues. Germline V lookup: CDR1 SSHAT, CDR2 FNYEAQ (reference sequence). The CDR3 here is CASSPRSIHTDTQYF. CDR3 nucleotides: TGTGCTAGCAGCCCCCGTAGTATACACACAGATACGCAGTATTTT.

CDR3 nucleotides: TGTGCCAGCAGCTTAGCGGAGGTGAGTGAAGCTTTCTTT. Amino acid sequence: CASSLAEVSEAFF. J is TRBJ1-1 and V is TRBV7-9; no reliable D call. Germline loops: CDR1 SEHNR, CDR2 FQNEAQ (reference sequence). There are 13 residues in the CDR3. V lost 0 bases and J 7 bases, leaving 9 bases between the germline ends.

The chain couples TRBV20-1 to TRBJ1-1; D is unclear. CDR1 is DFQATT, CDR2 SNEGSKA, per germline (reference sequence). The V gene lost 5 bases and the J gene lost 6 bases, with 10 bases spanning the gap. CDR3 length: 11 amino acids. As DNA, the CDR3 is TGCAGTGCTGCAAGATTCGCTGAAGCTTTCTTT. It codes for CSAARFAEAFF.

The chain has TRBV27 and TRBJ1-6; D is possibly TRBD1 (5 bases). Per the germline V gene, CDR1 is MNHEY and CDR2 is SMNVEV (reference sequence). Trimming stripped 1 base from V and 8 bases from J, with 12 bases between. This CDR3 spans 15 amino acids. DNA for the CDR3: TGTGCCAGCAGTTTATTCTCCGGGGCGGATTCACCCCTCCACTTT. It is translated as CASSLFSGADSPLHF.

The genes are TRBV15 and TRBJ2-5; 11 bases are a match to TRBD1. CDR3 length: 15 residues. Germline V lookup: CDR1 LNHNV, CDR2 YYDKDF (reference sequence). V lost 5 bases, J lost 5 bases, and 7 bases stayed unmatched. DNA for the CDR3: TGTGCCACCAGCGCTCGGACAGGGGGCAGGGAGACCCAGTACTTC. Translating it yields CATSARTGGRETQYF. The complete variable domain, with remaining parts taken from reference TRBV15 and TRBJ2-5, reads DAMVIQNPRYQVTQFGKPVTLSCSQTLNHNVMYWYQQKSSQAPKLLFHYYDKDFNNEADTPDNFQSRRPNTSFCFLDIRSPGLGDTAMYLCATSARTGGRETQYFGPGTRLLVL.

The chain carries TRBV11-2 and TRBJ1-1, with a tentative D call TRBD1 (6 bases). Looked up from germline, CDR1 is SGHAT and CDR2 is FQNNGV. Trimming cost V 0 bases and J 10 bases, with 9 bases left between them. This CDR3 is built from 12 residues. The chain's CDR3 is CASSLEGRGAFF. In DNA form, the CDR3 reads TGTGCCAGCAGCTTAGAGGGCAGGGGAGCTTTCTTT.

The rearrangement joins TRBV6-1 to TRBJ1-5; D is perhaps TRBD1 (5 bases). Trimming removed 2 bases from V and 4 bases from J, with 12 bases in between. Germline-derived CDR1 and CDR2 are MNHNS and SASEGT. The CDR3 sequence is 15 residues long. As DNA, the CDR3 is TGTGCCAGCAGTGAACTGGGGGGTACAAATCAGCCCCAGCATTTT. Protein product: CASSELGGTNQPQHF.

This rearrangement joins TRBV7-3 to TRBJ2-3; 8 positions match TRBD1. Trimming removed 5 bases from V and 4 bases from J; junction bases left unmatched: 2. The CDR3 loop spans 13 amino acids. The germline V gene encodes CDR1 SGHTA and CDR2 FQGTGA. CDR3 DNA sequence: TGTGCCAGCAGCATACAGGGGGCAGATACGCAGTATTTT. The encoded protein is CASSIQGADTQYF.

The CDR3 region is CASRPAGYNSPLHF. The CDR3 bases are TGTGCCAGCAGACCCGCAGGGTACAATTCACCCCTCCACTTT. V usage is TRBV6-4 and J usage is TRBJ1-6; maybe TRBD1 (5 bases). This CDR3 is 14 amino acids long. Deletions cut 6 bases from V and 7 bases from J, with 13 bases between. Germline loops: CDR1 MRHNA, CDR2 SNTAGT.

J is TRBJ2-4 and V is TRBV19, with a weak D call TRBD1 (6 bases). Trimming stripped 5 bases from V and 0 bases from J, with 17 bases between. Germline values: CDR1 LNHDA, CDR2 SQIVND (reference sequence). CDR3 size: 17 residues. CDR3 amino acids: CASSVGTIKLAKNIQYF. CDR3 coding DNA: TGTGCCAGTAGTGTCGGGACAATTAAACTAGCCAAAAACATTCAGTACTTC.

The J gene is TRBJ1-2, the V gene TRBV14; the D is unclear. The V gene lost 1 base and the J gene lost 4 bases, with 13 bases spanning the gap. The CDR3 is 15 residues long. Germline CDR1 and CDR2: SGHDN and FVKESK. The CDR3 bases are TGTGCCAGCAGCCAAGTTGGTCAGGCTCTCTATGGCTACACCTTC. Translation: CASSQVGQALYGYTF.